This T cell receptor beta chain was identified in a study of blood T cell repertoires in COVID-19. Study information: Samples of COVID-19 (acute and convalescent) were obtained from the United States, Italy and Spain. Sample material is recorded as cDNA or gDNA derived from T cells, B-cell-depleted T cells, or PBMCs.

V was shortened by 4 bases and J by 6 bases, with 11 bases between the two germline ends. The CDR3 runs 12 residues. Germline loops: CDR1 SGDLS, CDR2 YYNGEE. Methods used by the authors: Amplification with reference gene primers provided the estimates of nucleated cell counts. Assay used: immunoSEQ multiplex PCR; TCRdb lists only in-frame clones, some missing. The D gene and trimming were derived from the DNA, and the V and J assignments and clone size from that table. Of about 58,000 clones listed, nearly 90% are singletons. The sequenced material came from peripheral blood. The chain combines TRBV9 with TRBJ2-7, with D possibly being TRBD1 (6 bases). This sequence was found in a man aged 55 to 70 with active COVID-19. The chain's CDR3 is CASSLAQGEQYF. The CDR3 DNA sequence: TGTGCCAGCAGCCTTGCACAGGGCGAGCAGTACTTC. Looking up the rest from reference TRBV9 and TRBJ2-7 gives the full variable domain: DSGVTQTPKHLITATGQRVTLRCSPRSGDLSVYWYQQSLDQGLQFLIQYYNGEERAKGNILERFSAQQFPDLHSELNLSSLELGDSALYFCASSLAQGEQYFGPGTRLTVT.